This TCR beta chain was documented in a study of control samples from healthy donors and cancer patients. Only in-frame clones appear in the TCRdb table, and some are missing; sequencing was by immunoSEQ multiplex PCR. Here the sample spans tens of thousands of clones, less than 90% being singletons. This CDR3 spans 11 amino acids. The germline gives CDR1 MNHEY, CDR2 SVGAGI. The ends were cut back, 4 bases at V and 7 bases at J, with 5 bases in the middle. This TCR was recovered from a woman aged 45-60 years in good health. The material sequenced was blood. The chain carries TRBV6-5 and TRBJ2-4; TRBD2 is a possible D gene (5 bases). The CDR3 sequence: CASSSGNIQYF. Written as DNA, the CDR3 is TGTGCCAGCAGTTCGGGGAACATTCAGTACTTC.